These T cell receptor beta chains were read from a single sample in a study of blood T cell repertoires in COVID-19. Here immunoSEQ multiplex PCR was the method, and the copy in TCRdb shows in-frame clones only, minus some. The sample yields 230,000 or so clones, about 90% seen once. The sample comprised peripheral blood. The receptors stem from a man aged 35 to 55 with active or convalescent COVID-19. Each CDR3 is given with its conserved first and last residue. A D gene is named only where the DNA matches it firmly. Clone size, where shown, is once, few, many, or a class for clones that have expanded.

J gene | D gene | V gene | clone size | CDR3 DNA | CDR3 protein
TRBJ1-2 | TRBD1 | TRBV3-1/TRBV3-2 | few | TGTGCCAGCAGCCGCACAGGGGGCGCGTATGGCTACACCTTC | CASSRTGGAYGYTF
TRBJ1-1 | NA | TRBV5-4 | NA | TGTGCCAGTACACGGGGGGGAACAGGCCCGAACACTGAAGCTTTCTTT | CASTRGGTGPNTEAFF
TRBJ1-1 | NA | TRBV5-1 | NA | TGCGCCAGCAGCCAAGGACAGTTGAACACTGAAGCTTTCTTT | CASSQGQLNTEAFF
TRBJ1-2 | TRBD1 | TRBV5-8 | NA | TGTGCCAGCAGCTTGCGGTATACAGGGGGCGCAAAATCCTATGGCTACACCTTC | CASSLRYTGGAKSYGYTF
TRBJ1-3 | TRBD1 | TRBV5-1 | NA | TGCGCCAGCAGCGCCGGGACAGACTCTGGAAACACCATATATTTT | CASSAGTDSGNTIYF
TRBJ1-6 | TRBD1 | TRBV19 | few | TGTGCCAGTAGTATTCCAGCACGACGACAGGGAAATTCACCCCTCCACTTT | CASSIPARRQGNSPLHF
TRBJ1-5 | NA | TRBV3-1/TRBV3-2 | NA | TGTGCCAGCAGCCCCTTGGGAGGCTTGAATAATCAGCCCCAGCATTTT | CASSPLGGLNNQPQHF
TRBJ2-3 | TRBD1 | TRBV5-1 | NA | TGCGCCAGCAGCTCCTCACAGGGGGGACCAGATACGCAGTATTTT | CASSSSQGGPDTQYF
TRBJ1-3 | TRBD1 | TRBV7-7 | NA | TGTGCTAGCAGCTCCGGTCAGGGGGTTGACGGAAACACCATATATTTT | CASSSGQGVDGNTIYF
TRBJ2-6 | NA | TRBV6-5 | NA | TGTGCCAGCAGGATCGGGGGCTCTGGGGCCAACGTCCTGACTTTC | CASRIGGSGANVLTF
TRBJ1-5 | NA | TRBV6-2/TRBV6-3 | once | TGTGCCAGCAGTTACGTGTCAACTAATCAGCCCCAGCATTTT | CASSYVSTNQPQHF
TRBJ1-5 | TRBD1 | TRBV6-5 | NA | TGTGCCAGCAGCCGGGACAGGGGGAATCAGCCCCAGCATTTT | CASSRDRGNQPQHF
TRBJ1-1 | TRBD1 | TRBV5-6 | NA | TGTGCCAGCAGTTACGGACAGGGCAGGACTGAAGCTTTCTTT | CASSYGQGRTEAFF
TRBJ1-1 | NA | TRBV19 | NA | TGTGCCAGTAGTATACCGGGACACTACATGAACACTGAAGCTTTCTTT | CASSIPGHYMNTEAFF
TRBJ1-3 | NA | TRBV10-1 | NA | TGCGCCAGCGGGGACAAAACTGGAAACACCATATATTTT | CASGDKTGNTIYF
TRBJ1-1 | TRBD1 | TRBV5-1 | NA | TGCGCCAGCAGCTTGGGACAGGGGTTAACTGAAGCTTTCTTT | CASSLGQGLTEAFF
TRBJ2-6 | TRBD1 | TRBV5-1 | NA | TGCGCCAGCACCGATGGGGGACAGACCATCTCTGGGGCCAACGTCCTGACTTTC | CASTDGGQTISGANVLTF
TRBJ2-6 | NA | TRBV5-4 | NA | TGTGCCAGCAGCTTGGCACAGGGAGCTGGGGCCAACGTCCTGACTTTC | CASSLAQGAGANVLTF
TRBJ1-1 | NA | TRBV6-5 | NA | TGTGCCAGCAGTTACTCAAGAGAGGGGAACACTGAAGCTTTCTTT | CASSYSREGNTEAFF
TRBJ1-2 | TRBD1 | TRBV24-1 | once | TGTGCCACCAGTGAACTTGGGACAGGGGGGAATGGCTACACCTTC | CATSELGTGGNGYTF
TRBJ2-5 | TRBD1 | TRBV2 | NA | TGTGCCAGCAGTGATATGGACAGGGGGGAGACCCAGTACTTC | CASSDMDRGETQYF
TRBJ1-6 | NA | TRBV28 | NA | TGTGCCAGCAGTTTTACCCGGGTCCTCGATAATTCACCCCTCCACTTT | CASSFTRVLDNSPLHF
TRBJ2-2 | TRBD2 | TRBV4-1 | NA | TGCGCCAGCAGCCAAGGCTTAGCGGGAGCCGGGGAGCTGTTTTTT | CASSQGLAGAGELFF
TRBJ1-5 | NA | TRBV2 | NA | TGTGCCAGCAGTGTCGGACAGAGTAATCAGCCCCAGCATTTT | CASSVGQSNQPQHF
TRBJ2-5 | NA | TRBV18 | NA | TGTGCCAGCTCACCGCCCCAGGAGACCCAGTACTTC | CASSPPQETQYF
TRBJ1-1 | TRBD1 | TRBV19 | NA | TGTGCCAGTAGTACTGGGACAGGACCCGCATCGAACACTGAAGCTTTCTTT | CASSTGTGPASNTEAFF
TRBJ2-3 | NA | TRBV2 | NA | TGTGCCAGCAGTGGAACAGGGTATTGGTCAGATACGCAGTATTTT | CASSGTGYWSDTQYF
TRBJ2-2 | NA | TRBV28 | few | TGTGCCAGCAGTCAAACGGGAGCCCGGGAGCTGTTTTTT | CASSQTGARELFF
TRBJ1-4 | NA | TRBV5-4 | NA | TGTGCCAGCAGCGAAGGTGGGAGTAATGAAAAACTGTTTTTT | CASSEGGSNEKLFF
TRBJ1-5 | NA | TRBV28 | NA | TGTGCCAGTTTATATAGAGCCGATCAGCCCCAGCATTTT | CASLYRADQPQHF
TRBJ2-7 | NA | TRBV10-1 | NA | TGCGCCAGCAGCGGGACGGCGGGACTCTACGAGCAGTACTTC | CASSGTAGLYEQYF
TRBJ1-4 | NA | TRBV10-3 | NA | TGTGCCATCAGCCCACACACCGGGATCCTAGCGGATACAACTAATGAAAAACTGTTTTTT | CAISPHTGILADTTNEKLFF
TRBJ2-7 | TRBD1 | TRBV5-8 | NA | TGTGCCAGCAGCCCCGACAGGGGCAACGAGCAGTACTTC | CASSPDRGNEQYF
TRBJ1-3 | NA | TRBV12-3/TRBV12-4 | once | TGTGCCAGCAGTTTAGCCAGGGGAAACACCATATATTTT | CASSLARGNTIYF
TRBJ2-1 | NA | TRBV5-1 | NA | TGCGCCAGCAGCTTGAGTGGCGGGGAGAGCTCCTACAATGAGCAGTTCTTC | CASSLSGGESSYNEQFF
TRBJ2-1 | NA | TRBV11-2 | NA | TGTGCCAGCAGCTTACCTTTTATTTACAATGAGCAGTTCTTC | CASSLPFIYNEQFF
TRBJ1-1 | NA | TRBV19 | NA | TGTGCCAGTAGTATAGATCGTCAGGGTTTGAACACTGAAGCTTTCTTT | CASSIDRQGLNTEAFF
TRBJ2-5 | TRBD2 | TRBV10-1 | once | TGCGCCAGCACCCGGGGGGGCTCAAAGACCCAGTACTTC | CASTRGGSKTQYF
TRBJ2-2 | TRBD1 | TRBV18 | NA | TGTGCCAGCTCTACAGACAGGGCAAACACCGGGGAGCTGTTTTTT | CASSTDRANTGELFF